This is a list of T cell receptor beta chains from one sample in a study of T cell changes during pregnancy in multiple sclerosis. Sequencing used immunoSEQ multiplex PCR; TCRdb keeps in-frame clones, though not all of them. The repertoire holds 55,000 to 80,000 clones, with 90% to 95% as singletons. The sequencing used CD8+ T cells from peripheral blood mononuclear cells, collected in the second trimester of pregnancy. The receptors stem from a female donor with multiple sclerosis, enrolled in a pregnancy study. CDR3s include the opening cysteine and the closing phenylalanine or tryptophan. Fields, in order: clone size, J gene, D gene, V gene, CDR3 protein, CDR3 DNA. D genes are given only for firm matches. Clone size appears in some rows only: once, few, many, or a class for an expanded clone.

>.|TRBJ1-4|.|TRBV28
CASSALGTAKKLFF
TGTGCCAGCAGTGCCCTCGGGACTGCAAAAAAACTGTTTTTT
>.|TRBJ1-1|.|TRBV4-1
CASSQNEQGNTEAFF
TGCGCCAGCAGCCAGAACGAACAGGGGAACACTGAAGCTTTCTTT
>.|TRBJ2-7|.|TRBV19
CASSIAPGRSNEQYF
TGTGCCAGTAGTATAGCCCCAGGGCGGTCTAACGAGCAGTACTTC
>.|TRBJ1-1|.|TRBV28
CASSSRGFTEAFF
TGTGCCAGCTCCTCTAGGGGTTTCACTGAAGCTTTCTTT
>once|TRBJ2-7|TRBD2|TRBV5-4
CASTGGVEQYF
TGTGCCAGCACCGGGGGGGTCGAGCAGTACTTC
>.|TRBJ1-3|.|TRBV6-1
CASRELGNTIYF
TGTGCCAGCAGAGAGTTAGGAAACACCATATATTTT
>.|TRBJ2-7|TRBD1|TRBV27
CASRPGQDLLGQYF
TGTGCCAGCAGACCGGGACAGGACCTCCTGGGCCAGTACTTC
>.|TRBJ1-1|.|TRBV29-1
CSVEDSSTEAFF
TGCAGCGTTGAAGATAGCAGCACTGAAGCTTTCTTT
>.|TRBJ1-2|.|TRBV5-1
CASSTREDGYTF
TGCGCCAGCAGCACCAGGGAGGATGGCTACACCTTC
>.|TRBJ1-2|TRBD1|TRBV6-1
CASSRQGVPSGYTF
TGTGCCAGCAGCAGACAGGGGGTTCCATCTGGCTACACCTTC
>.|TRBJ2-1|.|TRBV13
CASSLGLAYNEQFF
TGTGCCAGCAGCTTAGGCCTAGCGTATAATGAGCAGTTCTTC
>.|TRBJ2-3|.|TRBV4-1
CASSQELGPADTQYF
TGCGCCAGCAGCCAAGAATTGGGGCCCGCAGATACGCAGTATTTT
>.|TRBJ1-1|.|TRBV9
CASSVGGGRTEAFF
TGTGCCAGCAGCGTAGGAGGAGGGCGGACTGAAGCTTTCTTT
>.|TRBJ2-7|TRBD2|TRBV27
CASRHSSGTLYEQYF
TGTGCCAGCAGGCACTCTAGCGGGACCCTCTACGAGCAGTACTTC
>.|TRBJ1-5|.|TRBV5-4
CASSLQGNQPQHF
TGTGCCAGCAGCCTCCAGGGCAATCAGCCCCAGCATTTT
>.|TRBJ2-1|.|TRBV27
CASSWAASSYNEQFF
TGTGCCAGCAGTTGGGCCGCGAGCTCCTACAATGAGCAGTTCTTC
>.|TRBJ1-5|.|TRBV11-2
CASSRGVGLGQPQHF
TGTGCCAGCAGCCGGGGGGTAGGGTTGGGCCAGCCCCAGCATTTT
>.|TRBJ2-1|TRBD2|TRBV11-2
CASSFNGRENEQFF
TGTGCCAGCAGCTTTAACGGGAGGGAAAATGAGCAGTTCTTC
>.|TRBJ2-3|TRBD1|TRBV30
CAWSPGTVGDTQYF
TGTGCCTGGAGTCCCGGGACAGTCGGGGATACGCAGTATTTT
>.|TRBJ2-3|.|TRBV18
CASSPISGSLPDTQYF
TGTGCCAGCTCACCCATCTCGGGATCCCTCCCAGATACGCAGTATTTT